The sequence of this TCR beta chain was determined in a study of blood T cell repertoires in COVID-19. The assay was immunoSEQ multiplex PCR, and TCRdb's table has in-frame clones only and misses some. Seen here are 200,000 to 250,000 clones, less than 85% observed once, and the top ten hold 3% to 4%. The length of the CDR3 is 13 residues. V lost 6 bases and J lost 6, with 11 bases in between. Germline V gives CDR1 ENHRY, CDR2 SYGVKD. This chain links TRBV10-3 with TRBJ1-4; D is perhaps TRBD1 (5 bases). Sequencing used peripheral blood. The receptor was derived from a woman aged 80 or over with acute or convalescent COVID-19. CDR3 residues: CAIRAGGHEKLFF. The CDR3 coding sequence is TGTGCCATCAGAGCCGGGGGACATGAAAAACTGTTTTTT.